The sequence of this T cell receptor (beta chain) was determined in a study of PD-L1 blockade in urothelial cancer. V lost 0 bases, J lost 0 bases, and 2 bases stayed unmatched. The CDR3 loop spans 15 amino acids. Germline V CDR1 and CDR2: SGDLS, YYNGEE. Clones were sequenced by immunoSEQ multiplex PCR, and TCRdb holds only the in-frame ones, with some missing. The sample comprises tens of thousands of clones, 85% to 90% of which are singletons, and about 15% rests with the top ten. Documented time point: pretreatment peripheral blood. This sequence originates from a man between 60 and 75 years old with urothelial cancer. The genes are TRBV9 and TRBJ2-7, with 8 positions matching TRBD2. The sequencing here drew on PBMCs, taken around atezolizumab (anti-PD-L1) treatment. CDR3 in amino acids: CASSVAAGGSYEQYF. Here the CDR3 DNA reads TGTGCCAGCAGCGTAGCGGCGGGAGGCTCCTACGAGCAGTACTTC.